These T cell receptor beta chains were read from a single sample in a study of Ad26.COV2.S vaccination and SARS-CoV-2 variants. Some clones are missing from TCRdb's copy, which holds only in-frame ones; the method was immunoSEQ multiplex PCR. The profile shows roughly 380,000 clones, around 83% of them singletons. The specimen was peripheral blood, collected in a trial of Ad26.COV2.S vaccine versus placebo. These receptors were taken from a person between 18 and 59 years old who received the Ad26.COV2.S COVID-19 vaccine or a placebo. The CDR3 runs from the conserved cysteine through the conserved F or W.

CDR3: CASSPRGAGGPYEQYF; J: TRBJ2-7; V: TRBV5-4
CDR3: CASSRGPSGTGELFF; J: TRBJ2-2; V: TRBV4-3
CDR3: CASSEDGTYNEQFF; J: TRBJ2-1; V: TRBV27
CDR3: CASSRDRGYGYTF; J: TRBJ1-2; V: TRBV4-3
CDR3: CASSQDVGASYEQYF; J: TRBJ2-7; V: TRBV4-1
CDR3: CASRRQGENTEAFF; J: TRBJ1-1; V: TRBV2
CDR3: CASSGPGRTMNTEAFF; J: TRBJ1-1; V: TRBV6-1
CDR3: CASSPRGSGGAAEQYF; J: TRBJ2-7; V: TRBV4-1
CDR3: CASSLGREGPGELFF; J: TRBJ2-2; V: TRBV7-8
CDR3: CASSYRDRGHEQFF; J: TRBJ2-1; V: TRBV5-8
CDR3: CASSLESGFQPQHF; J: TRBJ1-5; V: TRBV5-1
CDR3: CASSPMSRVGETQYF; J: TRBJ2-5; V: TRBV18
CDR3: CASRGKAGAAYNEQFF; J: TRBJ2-1; V: TRBV28
CDR3: CASSPELAGAHNEQFF; J: TRBJ2-1; V: TRBV27
CDR3: CASSKTGGDQPQHF; J: TRBJ1-5; V: TRBV7-2
CDR3: CASSQDGEGDGNTEAFF; J: TRBJ1-1; V: TRBV4-3
CDR3: CASSPAGGGETQYF; J: TRBJ2-5; V: TRBV18
CDR3: CATRRESGTYEQYF; J: TRBJ2-7; V: TRBV15
CDR3: CASGPRQNYNEQFF; J: TRBJ2-1; V: TRBV12-5
CDR3: CASSNYLGKQDNSPLHF; J: TRBJ1-6; V: TRBV21-1
CDR3: CSASKGGGTDTQYF; J: TRBJ2-3; V: TRBV20-1
CDR3: CASSRGGRGVSEQYF; J: TRBJ2-7; V: TRBV14
CDR3: CASSREQFSYEQYF; J: TRBJ2-7; V: TRBV5-1
CDR3: CASSQDRGGEQYF; J: TRBJ2-7; V: TRBV3-1/TRBV3-2
CDR3: CASSVGGLADNEQFF; J: TRBJ2-1; V: TRBV9
CDR3: CASSQEGRVAGYTF; J: TRBJ1-2; V: TRBV4-1
CDR3: CASSEFEGVAGNTIYF; J: TRBJ1-3; V: TRBV6-1
CDR3: CASSLERGARYEQYF; J: TRBJ2-7; V: TRBV5-1
CDR3: CASSYWTGGKQPQHF; J: TRBJ1-5; V: TRBV6-2/TRBV6-3
CDR3: CASSYSQGSNSPLHF; J: TRBJ1-6; V: TRBV6-5
CDR3: CASTPPRQSITEAFF; J: TRBJ1-1; V: TRBV6-2/TRBV6-3
CDR3: CASIPGGANNEQFF; J: TRBJ2-1; V: TRBV7-2
CDR3: CASSPDGRNQPQHF; J: TRBJ1-5; V: TRBV5-1
CDR3: CSVESRVGEKLFF; J: TRBJ1-4; V: TRBV29-1
CDR3: CSASAGSYNEQFF; J: TRBJ2-1; V: TRBV20-1
CDR3: CASSLDAGGAAPFEQYF; J: TRBJ2-7; V: TRBV5-1
CDR3: CASSPGRGNTGELFF; J: TRBJ2-2; V: TRBV28